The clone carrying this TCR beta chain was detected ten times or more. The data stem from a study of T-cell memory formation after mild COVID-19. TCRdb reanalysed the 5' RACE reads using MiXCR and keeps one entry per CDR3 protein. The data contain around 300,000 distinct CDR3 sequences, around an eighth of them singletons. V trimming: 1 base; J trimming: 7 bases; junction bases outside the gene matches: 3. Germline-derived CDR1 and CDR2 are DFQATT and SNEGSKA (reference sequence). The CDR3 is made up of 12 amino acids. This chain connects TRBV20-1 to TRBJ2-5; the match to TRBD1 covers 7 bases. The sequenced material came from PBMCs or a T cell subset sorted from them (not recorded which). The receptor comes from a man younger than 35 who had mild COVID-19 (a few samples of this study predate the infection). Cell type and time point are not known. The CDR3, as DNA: TGCAGTGCTAGAGCAGGGGGAAGGACCCAGTACTTC. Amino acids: CSARAGGRTQYF.